These 32 T cell receptor beta chains were all obtained from the same sample, sequenced in a study of PD-1 blockade in classical Hodgkin lymphoma. The data were produced by immunoSEQ multiplex PCR, yet TCRdb's version contains in-frame clones alone and is incomplete. The table records around 19,000 clones, around 80% of them present only once. Each of the patients experienced relapse following autologous stem cell transplantation, and their brentuximab vedotin exposure differed. The source material was peripheral blood mononuclear cells (PBMCs), sampled before the second cycle of nivolumab. The source of these receptors is a human donor with classical Hodgkin lymphoma.

V usage is TRBV9 and J usage is TRBJ2-2; possible D gene TRBD2, 6 bases. The germline V and J ends were trimmed by 5 bases and 7 bases, with 12 bases remaining between them. The CDR3 runs 13 residues. From germline, CDR1 is SGDLS and CDR2 YYNGEE. CDR3 loop: CASRNGGVGELFF. The CDR3 DNA reads as TGTGCCAGCAGGAACGGCGGGGTCGGGGAGCTGTTTTTT.

The chain has TRBV6-4 and TRBJ2-1; the match to TRBD2 covers 7 bases. Germline values: CDR1 MRHNA, CDR2 SNTAGT. V shed 4 bases, J shed 8 bases, and the junction held 5 bases outside the gene matches. The CDR3 covers 13 residues. The CDR3 DNA follows: TGTGCCAGCAGTGTGAAACTAGCGCATGAGCAGTTCTTC. It encodes CASSVKLAHEQFF.

Details on this clone: Additional DNA sequences in this sample encode the identical CDR3. The chain carries TRBV5-5 and TRBJ1-1; possible D gene TRBD1, 5 bases. V lost 2 bases and J lost 0, with 8 bases in between. In germline, CDR1 is SGHKS, CDR2 YYEKEE (reference sequence). This CDR3 contains 14 residues. Written as DNA, the CDR3 is TGTGCCAGCAGCTTACAGGACATGAACACTGAAGCTTTCTTT. Protein: CASSLQDMNTEAFF.

This chain connects TRBV18 to TRBJ1-1, with unresolved D. This CDR3 has 13 amino acids. V lost 8 bases and J lost 0, with 10 bases in between. CDR1 and CDR2 (germline): KGHSH, LQKENI. CDR3 amino acids: CASTQELNTEAFF. The CDR3 DNA sequence: TGTGCCAGCACACAAGAACTGAACACTGAAGCTTTCTTT.

The chain carries TRBV6-1 and TRBJ1-6; 7 nucleotides align to TRBD1. The ends lost 3 bases at V and 13 bases at J; junction bases unmatched: 9. Germline-derived CDR1 and CDR2 are MNHNS and SASEGT. The CDR3 consists of 14 residues. The CDR3 DNA sequence: TGTGCCAGCAGTGACAAACAACAGGGGAAGCCCCTCCACTTT. It translates to CASSDKQQGKPLHF.

In its sample, this clone was seen once. This chain connects TRBV30 to TRBJ1-3; D is unclear. This CDR3 is built from 15 residues. CDR1 and CDR2 from the germline V gene are GTSNPN and SVGIG (reference sequence). Trimming stripped 2 bases from V and 0 bases from J, with 11 bases between. The CDR3 region is CAWSRGLLSGNTIYF. The CDR3 DNA follows: TGTGCCTGGAGTAGAGGCCTCCTCTCTGGAAACACCATATATTTT.

The chain links TRBV28 to TRBJ1-2; D gene unclear. V was pared by 2 bases and J by 1 base, with 14 bases between. Germline V gene lookup returns CDR1 MDHEN and CDR2 SYDVKM. CDR3 length equals 16 residues. DNA of the CDR3: TGTGCCAGCAGTTTACAATTCAGATACCGTAACTATGGCTACACCTTC. Translation gives CASSLQFRYRNYGYTF.

The rearrangement joins TRBV6-1 to TRBJ2-7; D is possibly TRBD1 or TRBD2 (5 bases each). Germline V gives CDR1 MNHNS, CDR2 SASEGT. V was clipped by 7 bases and J by 3 bases, with 7 bases between them. CDR3 length equals 11 residues. CDR3 sequence (DNA): TGTGCCAGCATTGGGGGCTACGAGCAGTACTTC. Protein product: CASIGGYEQYF.

The chain couples TRBV7-3 to TRBJ2-5; 10 bases map to TRBD2. This CDR3 spans 17 amino acids. CDR1 SGHTA and CDR2 FQGTGA come from the germline V gene. Trimming took 5 bases from V and 0 from J; bases not matched to a gene: 9. This CDR3 reads CASSPKQREGHQETQYF. The CDR3 region has the DNA TGTGCCAGCAGCCCGAAACAGCGGGAGGGCCACCAAGAGACCCAGTACTTC.

This clone was seen only once. The chain uses TRBV6-5 and TRBJ2-7; 9 positions match TRBD2. CDR1 is MNHEY and CDR2 is SVGAGI in the germline V gene. The CDR3 has 13 amino acids. Unmatched junction bases numbered 4, after V lost 5 bases and J lost 5 bases. The CDR3 reads CASSHGTSNEQYF. For the CDR3, the DNA is TGTGCCAGCAGTCACGGGACTAGCAACGAGCAGTACTTC.

The chain carries TRBV19 and TRBJ2-1; D may match TRBD1 or TRBD2 (5 bases each). Germline loops: CDR1 LNHDA, CDR2 SQIVND (reference sequence). Trimming took off 3 bases at V and 9 bases at J, with 12 bases between the two ends. This CDR3 spans 13 amino acids. This CDR3 reads CASSIGGIGEQFF. The CDR3 DNA reads TGTGCCAGTAGTATTGGGGGTATAGGTGAGCAGTTCTTC.

The rearrangement joins TRBV7-8 to TRBJ1-2, with 7 bases aligning to TRBD1. Germline CDR1 SGHVS, CDR2 FQNEAQ. CDR3 length equals 16 residues. V was clipped by 1 base and J by 0 bases; unmatched bases: 5. The CDR3 DNA reads TGTGCCAGCAGCTTAGGCCGGGACAGCCCTAACTATGGCTACACCTTC. This encodes CASSLGRDSPNYGYTF.

This chain connects TRBV9 to TRBJ2-2; D is unresolved. Trimming took 4 bases from V and 2 from J, leaving 3 bases between them. Germline CDR1 and CDR2: SGDLS and YYNGEE. This CDR3 is 12 amino acids long. The CDR3 is CASSLNTGELFF. In DNA, the CDR3 is TGTGCCAGCAGCCTAAACACCGGGGAGCTGTTTTTT.

This rearrangement joins TRBV7-9 to TRBJ1-1; D not resolved. This CDR3 is built from 14 residues. Germline V gene data show CDR1 as SEHNR and CDR2 as FQNEAQ (reference sequence). Trimming cost V 5 bases and J 1 base, with 11 bases left between them. For the CDR3, the DNA is TGTGCCAGCAGCCTCGGCACAGCGAACACTGAAGCTTTCTTT. It specifies CASSLGTANTEAFF.

The chain has TRBV11-3 and TRBJ1-1; a possible D gene is TRBD1 (6 bases). The ends were cut back, 7 bases at V and 0 bases at J, with 15 bases in the middle. Germline lookup yields CDR1 SGHNT and CDR2 YENEEA. This CDR3 comprises 15 residues. The CDR3 sequence is CASTKRGQLNTEAFF. CDR3 nucleotide sequence: TGTGCCAGCACTAAAAGGGGACAACTGAACACTGAAGCTTTCTTT. The variable domain in full, with the rest retrieved from reference TRBV11-3 and TRBJ1-1, is EAGVVQSPRYKIIEKKQPVAFWCNPISGHNTLYWYLQNLGQGPELLIRYENEEAVDDSQLPKDRFSAERLKGVDSTLKIQPAELGDSAVYLCASTKRGQLNTEAFFGQGTRLTVV.

The genes are TRBV9 and TRBJ1-1, with TRBD1 matching over 10 bases. Unmatched junction bases numbered 6, after V lost 0 bases and J lost 4 bases. The CDR3 length is 16 residues. Germline lookup yields CDR1 SGDLS and CDR2 YYNGEE. CDR3 in amino acids: CASSVGTGGVGTEAFF. DNA for the CDR3: TGTGCCAGCAGCGTAGGGACAGGGGGGGTTGGCACTGAAGCTTTCTTT.

The genes are TRBV19 and TRBJ2-3; the D gene is possibly TRBD1 (5 bases). The CDR3 has 15 amino acids. CDR1 and CDR2 (germline): LNHDA, SQIVND (reference sequence). The germline V and J ends were trimmed by 3 bases and 5 bases, with 15 bases remaining between them. CDR3 in DNA: TGTGCCAGTAGTATCGCCAGGGATCATCGAGATACGCAGTATTTT. Translated: CASSIARDHRDTQYF. The full variable domain, in which reference TRBV19 and TRBJ2-3 provide the parts outside the CDR3, is DGGITQSPKYLFRKEGQNVTLSCEQNLNHDAMYWYRQDPGQGLRLIYYSQIVNDFQKGDIAEGYSVSREKKESFPLTVTSAQKNPTAFYLCASSIARDHRDTQYFGPGTRLTVL.

The chain has TRBV4-1 and TRBJ1-2, with TRBD1 matching over 8 bases. CDR1 MGHRA and CDR2 YSYEKL come from the germline V gene. The CDR3 has 15 residues. J gave up 0 bases and V 4 bases, and 4 bases lay outside the gene matches. The DNA for the CDR3 is TGCGCCAGCAGCCTAGAGACAGGGGCTAACTATGGCTACACCTTC. Translated, it gives CASSLETGANYGYTF.

This clone is a singleton in its sample. The chain carries TRBV5-5 and TRBJ1-1; 9 bases map to TRBD1. The CDR3 is 15 residues long. After removal of 4 bases from V and 5 bases from J, the junction contained 9 bases not matched to a gene. The V gene's germline CDR1 is SGHKS and CDR2 YYEKEE (reference sequence). CDR3 DNA sequence: TGTGCCAGCAGCCCCGGGGACAGGGTTTTAACTGAAGCTTTCTTT. This codes for CASSPGDRVLTEAFF.

The chain joins TRBV5-6 to TRBJ1-1; 8 nucleotides align to TRBD1. Germline V gives CDR1 SGHDT, CDR2 YYEEEE. CDR3 length: 14 amino acids. J was trimmed by 1 base and V by 6 bases; bases with no gene match: 5. In DNA, the CDR3 is TGTGCCAGCACCAAAACAGGGGGGAACACTGAAGCTTTCTTT. Protein sequence: CASTKTGGNTEAFF.

The chain has TRBV29-1 and TRBJ1-1, with D possibly TRBD1 on 5 matching bases. Trimming took 3 bases from V and 10 from J, leaving 12 bases between them. The CDR3 sequence is 11 residues long. Germline lookup yields CDR1 SQVTM and CDR2 ANQGSEA. CDR3 sequence: CSVDVRGRAFF. The CDR3 nucleotides read TGCAGCGTTGATGTTAGGGGAAGAGCTTTCTTT.

This clone was picked up one time. V gene TRBV23-1 combines with J gene TRBJ2-5; D is unresolved. TRBV23-1 is marked as an open reading frame, function uncertain. There are 16 residues in the CDR3. V was trimmed by 0 bases and J by 2 bases, leaving 13 bases between them. Here the CDR3 DNA reads TGCGCCAGCAGTCAATCGTCTCAATTGGGGCAAGAGACCCAGTACTTC. Its protein product is CASSQSSQLGQETQYF.

The rearrangement links TRBV19 to TRBJ2-7, with D possibly matching TRBD1 (6 bases). The germline V gene has CDR1 LNHDA and CDR2 SQIVND (reference sequence). This CDR3 has 14 residues. With 4 bases removed from V and 4 bases from J, the gap between germline ends came to 14 bases. The CDR3 DNA sequence: TGTGCCAGTAGTACCAGGACAGTCCCGTACGAGCAGTACTTC. It codes for CASSTRTVPYEQYF.

The genes are TRBV27 and TRBJ2-2; 10 nucleotides agree with TRBD2. CDR1 and CDR2 from the germline V gene are MNHEY and SMNVEV (reference sequence). V was clipped by 5 bases and J by 4 bases; unmatched bases: 10. The CDR3 has 17 amino acids. In DNA, the CDR3 is TGTGCCAGCAGTACCGCCGGGACTAGCGAATTCACCGGGGAGCTGTTTTTT. This encodes CASSTAGTSEFTGELFF.

The V and J genes are TRBV27 and TRBJ1-6; a possible D gene is TRBD1 (5 bases). Germline V gives CDR1 MNHEY, CDR2 SMNVEV (reference sequence). Trimming took 5 bases from V and 10 from J, leaving 15 bases between them. The CDR3 has 14 amino acids. CDR3 DNA sequence: TGTGCCAGCAGTCGGAGTGGGGCACTGTCACCCCTCCACTTT. This encodes CASSRSGALSPLHF.

This clone turned up a few times. J is TRBJ1-1 and V is TRBV19; no reliable D call. Germline V gene lookup returns CDR1 LNHDA and CDR2 SQIVND (reference sequence). Between the trimmed V and J ends, which lost 7 bases and 1 base, there was a span of 13 bases. This CDR3 has 14 residues. The CDR3 nucleotides read TGTGCCAGTAAAAAGGGCGACTCGAACACTGAAGCTTTCTTT. Translating gives CASKKGDSNTEAFF.

The gene calls are TRBV5-1 and TRBJ2-5; 11 bases are shared with TRBD2. Per the germline V gene, CDR1 is SGHRS and CDR2 is YFSETQ. V shed 4 bases and J 5 bases; nucleotides not matched to a gene: 4. The CDR3 extends over 14 amino acids. CDR3 sequence: CASSMGTSGETQYF. Here the CDR3 DNA reads TGCGCCAGCAGCATGGGGACTAGCGGCGAGACCCAGTACTTC.

V is TRBV19 and J is TRBJ2-7; D possibly corresponds to TRBD2 (6 bases). The CDR3 consists of 14 residues. Trimming removed 6 bases from V and 1 base from J, with 13 bases in between. In germline, CDR1 is LNHDA, CDR2 SQIVND (reference sequence). The CDR3 is CASSPSGVSYEQYF. DNA for the CDR3: TGTGCCAGTAGCCCGTCGGGAGTTTCCTACGAGCAGTACTTC.

This clone appeared once. J is TRBJ1-4 and V is TRBV7-9; weak D call: TRBD1 (5 bases). The CDR3 has 15 residues. CDR1 is SEHNR and CDR2 is FQNEAQ in the germline V gene (reference sequence). Trimming cost V 4 bases and J 7 bases, with 16 bases left between them. In DNA, the CDR3 is TGTGCCAGCAGCTCTCGGGTCAGGGCGGGTGAAAAACTGTTTTTT. Translating gives CASSSRVRAGEKLFF.

The chain combines TRBV11-2 with TRBJ1-1; D might be TRBD1 (6 bases). CDR1 and CDR2 (germline): SGHAT, FQNNGV. CDR3 length equals 13 residues. The V end lost 5 bases, the J end lost 7 bases, and 14 bases lay between the germline ends. DNA of the CDR3: TGTGCCAGCAGCCTGGGACACTCCCGTGAAGCTTTCTTT. This gives the protein CASSLGHSREAFF.

The gene calls are TRBV7-3 and TRBJ2-3; tentative D call: TRBD2 (6 bases). The germline gives CDR1 SGHTA, CDR2 FQGTGA. V lost 3 bases and J lost 6, with 16 bases in between. This CDR3 spans 15 amino acids. DNA for the CDR3: TGTGCCAGCAGCTTTCAGAGCGGGCTTAGGGATACGCAGTATTTT. This translates into CASSFQSGLRDTQYF.

This clone showed up just once. The rearrangement uses TRBV5-4 and TRBJ2-5, with D possibly being TRBD1 (6 bases). This CDR3 has 16 amino acids. V was clipped by 6 bases and J by 2 bases, with 20 bases between them. CDR1 is SGHNT, CDR2 YYREEE, per germline (reference sequence). This CDR3 is CASTPQGRGYQETQYF. The CDR3, as DNA: TGTGCCAGCACCCCGCAGGGGCGCGGTTATCAAGAGACCCAGTACTTC.